These 28 T cell receptor beta chains were all obtained from the same sample, sequenced in a study of identifying expanded T cells in peripheral blood. Profiling relied on immunoSEQ multiplex PCR, and the TCRdb table lists in-frame clones only, not all of them. This table holds 65,000 to 95,000 clones, 84% found once. The sequenced sample was blood. The receptor set was obtained from a person between 18 and 75 years old in good health.

The CDR3 loop reads CASAIGGIGTDTQYF. CDR3 sequence (DNA): TGTGCCAGCGCTATTGGAGGGATCGGCACAGATACGCAGTATTTT. V and J are TRBV5-8 and TRBJ2-3; tentative D call: TRBD2 (6 bases). The CDR3 extends over 15 amino acids. The ends were cut back, 7 bases at V and 1 base at J, with 16 bases in the middle. Germline values: CDR1 SGHTS, CDR2 YDEGEE.

J is TRBJ1-1 and V is TRBV19; no reliable D call. Trimming took off 5 bases at V and 0 bases at J, with 13 bases between the two ends. The CDR3 is made up of 15 amino acids. Germline V CDR1 and CDR2: LNHDA, SQIVND (reference sequence). The CDR3 nucleotides read TGTGCCAGTAGTCCTATCAGACTCATGAACACTGAAGCTTTCTTT. Its translation is CASSPIRLMNTEAFF.

The V gene is TRBV5-1, the J gene TRBJ2-2; D remains ambiguous. V gave up 0 bases and J gave up 2 bases, with 8 bases separating them. The CDR3 loop spans 15 amino acids. Germline V CDR1 and CDR2: SGHRS, YFSETQ. CDR3 loop: CASSLVVLNTGELFF. DNA of the CDR3: TGCGCCAGCAGCTTGGTCGTGCTAAACACCGGGGAGCTGTTTTTT. Combining the CDR3 with reference TRBV5-1 and TRBJ2-2 gives the whole variable domain KAGVTQTPRYLIKTRGQQVTLSCSPISGHRSVSWYQQTPGQGLQFLFEYFSETQRNKGNFPGRFSGRQFSNSRSEMNVSTLELGDSALYLCASSLVVLNTGELFFGEGSRLTVL.

This clone was seen only a few times. The chain has TRBV27 and TRBJ1-1; D uncertain. V gave up 0 bases and J gave up 0 bases, with 8 bases separating them. CDR3 length: 15 residues. Germline CDR1 reads MNHEY; CDR2 reads SMNVEV (reference sequence). The chain's CDR3 is CASSLSFSMNTEAFF. In nucleotides, the CDR3 is TGTGCCAGCAGTTTATCGTTTTCTATGAACACTGAAGCTTTCTTT.

V and J are TRBV4-2 and TRBJ1-1; 12 nucleotides match TRBD1. CDR1 and CDR2 from the germline V gene are LGHNA and YNFKEQ. CDR3 length equals 21 residues. The V and J ends lost 1 base and 9 bases, in that order; junction bases with no gene match: 24. The CDR3 is CASSQAPGQGADVPSATKAFF. In DNA form, the CDR3 reads TGTGCCAGCAGCCAAGCTCCGGGACAGGGGGCGGACGTTCCCTCCGCGACGAAAGCTTTCTTT.

The chain couples TRBV2 to TRBJ2-5; no reliable D call. Germline V gene lookup returns CDR1 SNHLY and CDR2 FYNNEI. Trimming pared 6 bases from V and 5 bases from J, leaving 10 bases between. The CDR3 sequence is 12 residues long. The DNA for the CDR3 is TGTGCCAGCAGAGTTAACGGGGAGACCCAGTACTTC. Translated, it gives CASRVNGETQYF.

The CDR3 loop is CASSFWTGSSGANVLTF. CDR3 DNA: TGTGCCAGCAGCTTCTGGACGGGGAGCTCTGGGGCCAACGTCCTGACTTTC. This chain connects TRBV7-9 to TRBJ2-6; D perhaps matches TRBD2 (5 bases). There are 17 residues in the CDR3. CDR1 SEHNR and CDR2 FQNEAQ come from the germline V gene (reference sequence). V was cut by 3 bases and J by 0 bases, with 12 bases left in between.

V and J are TRBV7-9 and TRBJ1-5; possible D gene TRBD1, 5 bases. With 1 base removed from V and 8 bases from J, the gap between germline ends came to 18 bases. Germline V lookup: CDR1 SEHNR, CDR2 FQNEAQ (reference sequence). CDR3 length equals 16 residues. The CDR3: CASSLVPGGRGEPQHF. CDR3 coding DNA: TGTGCCAGCAGCTTAGTTCCTGGGGGTAGGGGAGAGCCCCAGCATTTT.

The chain is built from TRBV18 and TRBJ2-1; 10 bases map to TRBD2. The V segment lost 3 bases and the J segment 7 bases; nucleotides outside the gene matches: 6. The CDR3 loop spans 15 amino acids. Germline V gene sequence: CDR1 KGHSH, CDR2 LQKENI. The CDR3 is CASSPGLAGDNEQFF. The CDR3, as DNA: TGTGCCAGCTCACCTGGTCTAGCGGGAGATAATGAGCAGTTCTTC.

The chain recombines TRBV4-2 with TRBJ2-1; possibly TRBD1 or TRBD2 for D (5 bases each). The CDR3 totals 14 residues. CDR1 and CDR2 (germline): LGHNA, YNFKEQ. The DNA for the CDR3 is TGTGCAACCAGCCAAGATTCGGGGCGGAATGAGCAGTTCTTC. This gives the protein CATSQDSGRNEQFF.

V gene TRBV29-1 combines with J gene TRBJ2-1; possible D gene TRBD2, 6 bases. This CDR3 contains 13 residues. Trimming shortened V by 6 bases and J by 5 bases, and 14 bases separated the two germline ends. Per germline, CDR1 SQVTM and CDR2 ANQGSEA. CDR3 in DNA: TGCAGCGTCTACGAGGAGGGTGACAATGAGCAGTTCTTC. Encoded protein: CSVYEEGDNEQFF.

CDR3 protein: CASSDAADTQYF. Written as DNA, the CDR3 is TGCGCCAGCAGCGACGCCGCAGATACGCAGTATTTT. The chain joins TRBV4-1 to TRBJ2-3; D call uncertain. This CDR3 has 12 amino acids. The germline V gene has CDR1 MGHRA and CDR2 YSYEKL. V lost 5 bases and J 4 bases, leaving 7 bases between the germline ends.

The sample holds one count of this clone. The chain has TRBV5-6 and TRBJ2-1; D could derive from TRBD1 or TRBD2 (5 bases each). Germline CDR1 SGHDT, CDR2 YYEEEE. This CDR3 region has 15 residues. V was clipped by 5 bases and J by 0 bases, with 12 bases between them. The CDR3: CASSSGTGSYNEQFF. CDR3 bases: TGTGCCAGCAGTTCCGGGACGGGCTCCTACAATGAGCAGTTCTTC. Using reference TRBV5-6 and TRBJ2-1 for the parts outside the CDR3, the full variable domain is DAGVTQSPTHLIKTRGQQVTLRCSPKSGHDTVSWYQQALGQGPQFIFQYYEEEERQRGNFPDRFSGHQFPNYSSELNVNALLLGDSALYLCASSSGTGSYNEQFFGPGTRLTVL.

This clone has only one observation. The junction does not match germline at one end; this may be a read error. The J gene is TRBJ2-7, the V gene TRBV7-7; D gene ambiguous. CDR1 is SSHAT and CDR2 is FNYEAQ in the germline V gene (reference sequence). This CDR3 has 13 amino acids. CDR3 nucleotide sequence: TGTGCTAGCAGCTTAGGACGACCCTACGAGCAGTACTTC. Encoded protein: CASSLGRPYEQYF.

V and J are TRBV27 and TRBJ2-1, with 12 bases matching TRBD1. Germline V lookup: CDR1 MNHEY, CDR2 SMNVEV (reference sequence). Trimming took 6 bases from V and 6 from J; bases not matched to a gene: 18. The CDR3 totals 19 residues. This CDR3 reads CASSLDGTGGFTGGNEQFF. The CDR3 DNA sequence: TGTGCCAGCAGCCTGGACGGGACAGGGGGCTTCACCGGGGGCAATGAGCAGTTCTTC.

The CDR3 DNA follows: TGTGCCAGCAGCCCCACCGCGACCTCTGAGACCCAGTACTTC. This gives the protein CASSPTATSETQYF. This sequence joins TRBV6-5 and TRBJ2-5; D is unclear. V lost 6 bases to trimming and J lost 5 bases, with 16 bases between them. CDR1 and CDR2 from the germline V gene are MNHEY and SVGAGI. The CDR3 is 14 amino acids.

This chain connects TRBV5-1 to TRBJ2-1, with TRBD2 identical over 10 bases. The CDR3 length is 15 residues. Trimming cost V 1 base and J 5 bases; bases outside gene matches: 3. Germline CDR1 SGHRS, CDR2 YFSETQ. In DNA, the CDR3 is TGCGCCAGCAGCTTGCGGCTAGCGGGAGACAATGAGCAGTTCTTC. Protein: CASSLRLAGDNEQFF.

The V gene is TRBV19, the J gene TRBJ1-2; D not certain. The CDR3 is 15 residues long. Per the germline V gene, CDR1 is LNHDA and CDR2 is SQIVND (reference sequence). Between the trimmed V and J ends, which lost 4 bases and 0 bases, there was a span of 12 bases. DNA of the CDR3: TGTGCCAGTAGTACAACTCCACGTGCTAACTATGGCTACACCTTC. Its translation: CASSTTPRANYGYTF.

The CDR3 loop reads CASSLAGGLAGVGSYEQYF. CDR3 nucleotide sequence: TGCGCCAGCAGCTTGGCGGGGGGCTTAGCGGGAGTGGGTTCGTACGAGCAGTACTTC. The rearrangement links TRBV5-1 to TRBJ2-7, with TRBD2 identical over 9 bases. The germline V gene has CDR1 SGHRS and CDR2 YFSETQ. V was pared by 0 bases and J by 4 bases, with 17 bases of the junction left unmatched. This CDR3 has 19 residues.

The V and J genes are TRBV10-3 and TRBJ2-3, with 10 bases fitting TRBD2. Germline CDR1 is ENHRY and CDR2 is SYGVKD. Losses at the gene ends were 10 bases for V and 1 base for J; bases not matched to a gene: 14. This CDR3 contains 17 residues. Here the CDR3 reads CATSRGDGTSGTDTQYF. The DNA of the CDR3 is TGTGCCACGTCCCGGGGGGATGGGACTAGCGGCACAGATACGCAGTATTTT.

The V gene is TRBV7-9, the J gene TRBJ1-2; D ambiguous. The ends were cut back, 1 base at V and 2 bases at J, with 8 bases in the middle. This CDR3 region has 14 residues. The germline V gene encodes CDR1 SEHNR and CDR2 FQNEAQ (reference sequence). CDR3 in amino acids: CASSLGEGNYGYTF. CDR3 sequence (DNA): TGTGCCAGCAGCTTAGGTGAGGGCAACTATGGCTACACCTTC.

The chain couples TRBV7-9 to TRBJ2-3; D not resolved. The germline gives CDR1 SEHNR, CDR2 FQNEAQ (reference sequence). V lost 2 bases and J lost 3, with 9 bases in between. The CDR3 runs to 14 residues. Written as DNA, the CDR3 is TGTGCCAGCAGCTTATTACAACCGACAGATACGCAGTATTTT. Its translation: CASSLLQPTDTQYF.

The chain recombines TRBV9 with TRBJ2-5; no definite D call. The CDR3 extends over 14 amino acids. Per the germline V gene, CDR1 is SGDLS and CDR2 is YYNGEE. Trimming took off 2 bases at V and 5 bases at J, with 13 bases between the two ends. CDR3 sequence: CASSVTQFGETQYF. The CDR3 region has the DNA TGTGCCAGCAGCGTTACTCAGTTCGGGGAGACCCAGTACTTC.

The chain is built from TRBV7-3 and TRBJ2-1; the D gene is possibly TRBD2 (6 bases). With 5 bases removed from V and 0 bases from J, the gap between germline ends came to 23 bases. The germline V gene encodes CDR1 SGHTA and CDR2 FQGTGA. The CDR3 has 19 residues. DNA of the CDR3: TGTGCCAGCAGCAACGGACCCCCCCCTAGCGAGAGCTCCTACAATGAGCAGTTCTTC. This sequence encodes CASSNGPPPSESSYNEQFF.

The V gene is TRBV7-9, the J gene TRBJ1-1; no firm D call. Trimming shortened V by 3 bases and J by 4 bases, and 12 bases separated the two germline ends. Germline CDR1 is SEHNR and CDR2 is FQNEAQ (reference sequence). The CDR3 is 14 amino acids. The CDR3 loop reads CASSFGPDGTEAFF. DNA for the CDR3: TGTGCCAGCAGCTTCGGGCCGGACGGCACTGAAGCTTTCTTT.

A single count supports this clone. This sequence joins TRBV28 and TRBJ2-5, with D maybe TRBD2 (5 bases). This CDR3 region has 14 residues. V was shortened by 8 bases and J by 2 bases, with 15 bases between the two germline ends. The germline CDR1 and CDR2 sequences are MDHEN and SYDVKM. CDR3 DNA sequence: TGTGCCAGCCGATCCGCGCTAGCACAAGAGACCCAGTACTTC. Its translation is CASRSALAQETQYF.

This clone appeared once. The junction does not match germline at one end; this may be a read error. V usage is TRBV19 and J usage is TRBJ1-5; a weak D match, TRBD1 (6 bases). The CDR3 spans 11 residues. Germline lookup yields CDR1 LNHDA and CDR2 SQIVND (reference sequence). In DNA, the CDR3 is TGTGCCAGTAGTATGGACAGATGGCCCACTTTT. This sequence encodes CASSMDRWPTF.

The chain recombines TRBV6-4 with TRBJ2-2; no definite D call. The CDR3 covers 12 residues. Trimming left V 6 bases short and J 4 bases short, with 6 bases between. Germline V gene lookup returns CDR1 MRHNA and CDR2 SNTAGT. The CDR3 coding sequence is TGTGCCAGCAGCTTCAGCACCGGGGAGCTGTTTTTT. It yields the protein CASSFSTGELFF.